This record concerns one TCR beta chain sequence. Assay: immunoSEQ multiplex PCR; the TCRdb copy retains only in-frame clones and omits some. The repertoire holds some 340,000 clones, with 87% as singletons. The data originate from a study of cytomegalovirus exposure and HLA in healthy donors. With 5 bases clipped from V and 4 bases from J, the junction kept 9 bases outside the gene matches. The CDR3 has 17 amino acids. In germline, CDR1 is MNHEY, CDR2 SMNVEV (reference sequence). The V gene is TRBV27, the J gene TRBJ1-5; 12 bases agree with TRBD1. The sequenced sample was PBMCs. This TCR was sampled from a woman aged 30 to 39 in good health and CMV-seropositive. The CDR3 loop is CASSPKGQGAGNQPQHF. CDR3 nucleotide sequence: TGTGCCAGCAGTCCGAAGGGACAGGGGGCGGGAAATCAGCCCCAGCATTTT.